These 21 T cell receptor beta chains originate from one sample sequenced in a study of vaccination effects on CD4 cells after COVID-19. ViraFEST used viral peptide pools to expand antigen-specific CD4+ T cells before sequencing. Upon completion of around 9 days in culture, CD4+ T cells were isolated. All vaccine recipients tested negative for nucleocapsid antibodies and had never contracted SARS-CoV-2 infection. These TCRs' antigens remain unknown. The table came from immunoSEQ multiplex PCR; TCRdb's copy has only in-frame clones and leaves some out. The profile covers 73,000 or so clones, with roughly 79% appearing a single time and roughly a tenth taken by the ten largest. The specimen was CD4+ T cells from PBMCs cultured with SARS-CoV-2 spike peptides, collected before COVID-19 vaccination. Receptors were obtained from a human donor who received a COVID-19 vaccine.

V gene TRBV28 combines with J gene TRBJ2-1, with no clear D. Trimming left V 8 bases short and J 9 bases short, with 14 bases between. The germline CDR1 and CDR2 sequences are MDHEN and SYDVKM. The CDR3 runs to 12 residues. This CDR3 is CASCSGTREQFF. CDR3 DNA sequence: TGTGCCAGCTGCTCGGGCACCCGTGAGCAGTTCTTC.

This chain links TRBV5-1 with TRBJ2-2, with D unresolved. The V and J ends lost 1 base and 1 base respectively, with 8 bases between them. Germline loops: CDR1 SGHRS, CDR2 YFSETQ. The length of the CDR3 is 15 residues. The CDR3 region is CASSLPAGNTGELFF. CDR3 DNA sequence: TGCGCCAGCAGCTTGCCGGCCGGGAACACCGGGGAGCTGTTTTTT.

The chain has TRBV27 and TRBJ2-2; 10 bases are a match to TRBD1. Germline CDR1 reads MNHEY; CDR2 reads SMNVEV (reference sequence). Unmatched junction bases numbered 4, after V lost 5 bases and J lost 1 base. The CDR3 runs to 16 residues. The CDR3 DNA reads as TGTGCCAGCAGTCGGAGGGACAGGGGGAACACCGGGGAGCTGTTTTTT. The encoded protein is CASSRRDRGNTGELFF.

The chain couples TRBV19 to TRBJ1-2; 7 bases line up with TRBD1. V lost 9 bases to trimming and J lost 4 bases; unmatched junction nucleotides: 8. The germline V gene has CDR1 LNHDA and CDR2 SQIVND (reference sequence). CDR3 size: 13 residues. DNA of the CDR3: TGTGCCAGCGCCGAACAGGGGAGCTATGGCTACACCTTC. As protein: CASAEQGSYGYTF.

The rearrangement uses TRBV7-3 and TRBJ2-1; 9 bases align to TRBD1. The ends lost 4 bases at V and 8 bases at J; junction bases unmatched: 3. This CDR3 region has 13 residues. Germline V gene sequence: CDR1 SGHTA, CDR2 FQGTGA. CDR3 sequence reads: CASSSQGAYEQFF. DNA for the CDR3: TGTGCCAGCAGCTCACAGGGGGCCTATGAGCAGTTCTTC.

The chain employs TRBV4-1 and TRBJ2-5; 8 bases are a match to TRBD1. Germline V CDR1 and CDR2: MGHRA, YSYEKL. The CDR3 sequence is 18 residues long. V was clipped by 1 base and J by 5 bases; unmatched bases: 15. The CDR3 loop reads CASSQVFRAGGGLETQYF. For the CDR3, the DNA is TGCGCCAGCAGCCAAGTCTTCAGGGCAGGGGGCGGTTTGGAGACCCAGTACTTC.

The rearrangement links TRBV7-8 to TRBJ1-5, with TRBD1 matching over 7 bases. Germline values: CDR1 SGHVS, CDR2 FQNEAQ. This CDR3 contains 14 residues. V lost 5 bases and J lost 3; bases outside the gene matches: 4. DNA of the CDR3: TGTGCCAGCAGCCTAGACAGGGACAATCAGCCCCAGCATTTT. Residues: CASSLDRDNQPQHF.

The V call is TRBV2, the J call TRBJ2-3; 8 bases match TRBD2. This CDR3 region has 14 residues. Germline V gene data show CDR1 as SNHLY and CDR2 as FYNNEI. The ends lost 6 bases at V and 3 bases at J; junction bases unmatched: 5. The CDR3 DNA is TGTGCCAGCAGAATCAGCGGGGGAACAGATACGCAGTATTTT. Amino acids: CASRISGGTDTQYF.

The gene calls are TRBV6-4 and TRBJ2-7; D perhaps matches TRBD1 (6 bases). The V end lost 6 bases, the J end lost 0 bases, and 15 bases lay between the germline ends. Germline CDR1 and CDR2: MRHNA and SNTAGT. This CDR3 has 15 residues. The CDR3 bases are TGTGCCAGCAGGAAGGACAGCTCAAGCTCCTACGAGCAGTACGTC. It specifies CASRKDSSSSYEQYV.

V gene TRBV6-1 combines with J gene TRBJ1-2; D is unclear. CDR3 length equals 11 residues. The germline V and J ends were trimmed by 6 bases and 7 bases, with 9 bases remaining between them. Germline V gives CDR1 MNHNS, CDR2 SASEGT. For the CDR3, the DNA is TGTGCCAGCAGATCAGGTGGTGGCTACACCTTC. Its translation is CASRSGGGYTF.

This clone was recorded a few times. The V call is TRBV19, the J call TRBJ1-6; the match to TRBD1 covers 9 bases. The CDR3 extends over 14 amino acids. V lost 4 bases to trimming and J lost 9 bases; unmatched junction nucleotides: 4. Germline CDR1 is LNHDA and CDR2 is SQIVND (reference sequence). The CDR3 loop reads CASSNSDRGSPLHF. CDR3 DNA: TGTGCCAGTAGTAATTCGGACAGGGGTTCACCCCTCCACTTT.

This clone has just one count. This chain joins TRBV5-8 and TRBJ2-1, with TRBD2 matching 10 bases. Germline CDR1 is SGHTS and CDR2 is YDEGEE. The CDR3 runs to 15 residues. V lost 3 bases, J lost 4 bases, and 4 bases stayed unmatched. The CDR3 nucleotides read TGTGCCAGCAGCTCTGGACTAGCGGTTTACAATGAGCAGTTCTTC. Amino acid sequence: CASSSGLAVYNEQFF.

This clone was observed a handful of times. The chain links TRBV5-1 to TRBJ1-6; D is unresolved. Germline-derived CDR1 and CDR2 are SGHRS and YFSETQ. CDR3 size: 14 residues. Trimming pared 0 bases from V and 7 bases from J, leaving 8 bases between. The CDR3 region is CASSLAGYNSPLHF. In DNA, the CDR3 is TGCGCCAGCAGCTTGGCCGGGTACAATTCACCCCTCCACTTT. Full variable domain (missing parts from reference TRBV5-1 and TRBJ1-6): KAGVTQTPRYLIKTRGQQVTLSCSPISGHRSVSWYQQTPGQGLQFLFEYFSETQRNKGNFPGRFSGRQFSNSRSEMNVSTLELGDSALYLCASSLAGYNSPLHFGNGTRLTVT.

The rearrangement uses TRBV5-1 and TRBJ2-7; 7 bases agree with TRBD2. The CDR3 contains 16 residues. J gave up 1 base and V 4 bases, and 11 bases lay outside the gene matches. From germline, CDR1 is SGHRS and CDR2 YFSETQ. The CDR3: CASSPHGTGGSYEQYV. The CDR3 nucleotides are TGCGCCAGCAGCCCCCATGGGACGGGGGGTTCCTACGAGCAGTACGTC.

The chain recombines TRBV18 with TRBJ2-7; either TRBD1 or TRBD2 may supply D (5 bases each). The CDR3 sequence is 12 residues long. The V gene lost 3 bases and the J gene lost 5 bases, with 8 bases spanning the gap. Germline assignment: CDR1 KGHSH and CDR2 LQKENI. CDR3 region: CASSPMGDEQYV. The CDR3 nucleotides read TGTGCCAGCTCACCTATGGGGGACGAGCAGTACGTC.

The rearrangement uses TRBV14 and TRBJ2-4; weak D call: TRBD2 (7 bases). The CDR3 loop spans 15 amino acids. Germline CDR1 SGHDN, CDR2 FVKESK. V gave up 4 bases and J gave up 6 bases, with 16 bases separating them. The CDR3 region is CASSPRGAGANIQYF. CDR3 in DNA: TGTGCCAGCAGCCCCCGAGGGGCGGGGGCAAACATTCAGTACTTC.

This rearrangement joins TRBV6-2 or TRBV6-3 to TRBJ1-2; D is uncertain. This CDR3 is 15 amino acids long. In germline, CDR1 is MNHEY, CDR2 SVGEGT. V was pared by 3 bases and J by 5 bases, with 16 bases between. The CDR3, as DNA: TGTGCCAGCAGTTATCCTCGGAATTCCCCTTATGGCTACACCTTC. As protein: CASSYPRNSPYGYTF.

The rearrangement links TRBV29-1 to TRBJ1-5; the match to TRBD1 covers 7 bases. With 5 bases clipped from V and 4 bases from J, the junction kept 2 bases outside the gene matches. The V gene's germline CDR1 is SQVTM and CDR2 ANQGSEA. The CDR3 sequence is 12 residues long. The CDR3 coding sequence is TGCAGCGTTAAGGGGGCTAATCAGCCCCAGCATTTT. Encoded protein: CSVKGANQPQHF. Full variable domain (remainder filled in from reference TRBV29-1 and TRBJ1-5): SAVISQKPSRDICQRGTSLTIQCQVDSQVTMMFWYRQQPGQSLTLIATANQGSEATYESGFVIDKFPISRPNLTFSTLTVSNMSPEDSSIYLCSVKGANQPQHFGDGTRLSIL.

This chain connects TRBV20-1 to TRBJ1-1; no definite D call. This CDR3 has 10 residues. The V gene's germline CDR1 is DFQATT and CDR2 SNEGSKA (reference sequence). The CDR3 DNA is TGCGCCATCTCGAAAACTGAAGCTTTCTTT. Translating it yields CAISKTEAFF.

V and J are TRBV4-1 and TRBJ1-4; D might be TRBD1 (5 bases). CDR3 size: 15 residues. V shed 4 bases and J shed 7 bases, with 16 bases lying between them. Looked up from germline, CDR1 is MGHRA and CDR2 is YSYEKL. DNA for the CDR3: TGCGCCAGCAGCCCTCGGGGGGTTGGGGCTGAAAAACTGTTTTTT. Its protein is CASSPRGVGAEKLFF.

The chain joins TRBV5-4 to TRBJ2-2; D perhaps matches TRBD2 (6 bases). From germline, CDR1 is SGHNT and CDR2 YYREEE (reference sequence). The germline V and J ends were trimmed by 5 bases and 4 bases, with 12 bases remaining between them. This CDR3 comprises 14 residues. The CDR3 spells CASRTGTPTGELFF. The DNA of the CDR3 is TGTGCCAGCAGGACCGGGACTCCCACCGGGGAGCTGTTTTTT. The full variable domain, its missing parts supplied by reference TRBV5-4 and TRBJ2-2, is ETGVTQSPTHLIKTRGQQVTLRCSSQSGHNTVSWYQQALGQGPQFIFQYYREEENGRGNFPPRFSGLQFPNYSSELNVNALELDDSALYLCASRTGTPTGELFFGEGSRLTVL.